The 15 T cell receptor beta chains presented below share a single source sample, sequenced in a study of T cell repertoires in cytomegalovirus infection. For these TCRs, the target antigens are not known. TCRdb fed the reads into MiXCR, producing one record per CDR3 protein. Of hundreds of thousands of distinct CDR3 sequences listed, under 45% are singletons. Specimen: cultured PBMCs, collected from culture after CMV antigen stimulation. Source of these receptors: a human donor in good health (CMV status not recorded). Some clones in this sample may be carry-over from other donors' samples.

This clonotype was detected only a few times. V usage is TRBV20-1 and J usage is TRBJ1-3; 7 nucleotides align to TRBD1. This CDR3 spans 13 amino acids. The germline CDR1 and CDR2 sequences are DFQATT and SNEGSKA (reference sequence). V was clipped by 3 bases and J by 1 base; unmatched bases: 0. CDR3: CSASRGSGNTIYF. The DNA of the CDR3 is TGCAGTGCTAGCAGGGGGTCTGGAAACACCATATATTTT.

The CDR3 bases are TGTGCCAGCAGTAAGGACAGGGGGGGCACTGAAGCTTTCTTT. It translates to CASSKDRGGTEAFF. This chain connects TRBV6-2 or TRBV6-3 to TRBJ1-1; 10 nucleotides match TRBD1. The CDR3 consists of 14 residues. Germline trimming cut 5 bases from V and 4 bases from J; bases unmatched to any gene: 4. The V gene's germline CDR1 is MNHEY and CDR2 SVGEGT.

The chain joins TRBV28 to TRBJ2-7, with a tentative D call TRBD1 (6 bases). The CDR3 runs to 16 residues. Trimming took 7 bases from V and 3 from J, leaving 22 bases between them. Per the germline V gene, CDR1 is MDHEN and CDR2 is SYDVKM. CDR3 in DNA: TGTGCCAGCACTAGTAGGACACACGACAGGCGCTACGAGCAGTACTTC. Translating gives CASTSRTHDRRYEQYF.

The chain employs TRBV9 and TRBJ1-3; 7 nucleotides line up with TRBD1. The CDR3 covers 14 residues. The germline V gene has CDR1 SGDLS and CDR2 YYNGEE. V was pared by 3 bases and J by 5 bases, with 5 bases of the junction left unmatched. In nucleotides, the CDR3 is TGTGCCAGCAGCGACAGGGGAGGCCGAAACACCATATATTTT. Translating gives CASSDRGGRNTIYF.

This rearrangement joins TRBV20-1 to TRBJ2-1; the D gene is possibly TRBD1 (8 bases). CDR3 size: 18 residues. Looked up from germline, CDR1 is DFQATT and CDR2 is SNEGSKA (reference sequence). V was trimmed by 5 bases and J by 4 bases, leaving 27 bases between them. CDR3 bases: TGCAGTGCTCTACAGGGGGAGGGCCAGCTAGCTAAATACAATGAGCAGTTCTTC. Translated, it gives CSALQGEGQLAKYNEQFF.

V gene TRBV19 combines with J gene TRBJ2-5; weak D call: TRBD2 (6 bases). The CDR3 has 15 amino acids. Germline V gene data show CDR1 as LNHDA and CDR2 as SQIVND (reference sequence). The germline V and J ends were trimmed by 1 base and 4 bases, with 13 bases remaining between them. In DNA form, the CDR3 reads TGTGCCAGTAGTATAGGCGGGATCTTCCGAGAGACCCAGTACTTC. Translated: CASSIGGIFRETQYF.

Only a few counts were recorded for this clonotype. The rearrangement uses TRBV6-1 and TRBJ1-2; no firm D call. In germline, CDR1 is MNHNS, CDR2 SASEGT. The CDR3 consists of 14 residues. V shed 1 base and J shed 4 bases, with 10 bases lying between them. DNA for the CDR3: TGTGCCAGCAGTGAAGTCAATCGGTCCTATGGCTACACCTTC. It specifies CASSEVNRSYGYTF.

The chain combines TRBV9 with TRBJ1-6; 7 bases map to TRBD1. With 3 bases clipped from V and 6 bases from J, the junction kept 9 bases outside the gene matches. This CDR3 spans 16 amino acids. The germline V gene has CDR1 SGDLS and CDR2 YYNGEE. The DNA for the CDR3 is TGTGCCAGCAGCGCCACTGACGGGACAGTTAATTCACCCCTCCACTTT. Its protein is CASSATDGTVNSPLHF.

The genes are TRBV12-3 or TRBV12-4 and TRBJ1-1, with D possibly being TRBD1 (5 bases). This CDR3 region has 13 residues. V was pared by 5 bases and J by 4 bases, with 11 bases between. DNA of the CDR3: TGTGCCAGCAGTCCCAGGGAGACCACTGAAGCTTTCTTT. This encodes CASSPRETTEAFF.

This chain connects TRBV29-1 to TRBJ2-1; unclear D gene. Trimming took 3 bases from V and 0 from J, leaving 6 bases between them. The CDR3 is 13 amino acids. Germline assignment: CDR1 SQVTM and CDR2 ANQGSEA. The CDR3 spells CSVEPYSYNEQFF. CDR3 nucleotide sequence: TGCAGCGTTGAGCCATACTCCTACAATGAGCAGTTCTTC.

V usage is TRBV11-3 and J usage is TRBJ2-3, with 14 bases lining up with TRBD2. The CDR3 contains 18 residues. V was pared by 5 bases and J by 4 bases, with 11 bases of the junction left unmatched. In germline, CDR1 is SGHNT, CDR2 YENEEA. CDR3 loop: CASSLGGLAGESADTQYF. In nucleotides, the CDR3 is TGTGCCAGCAGCCTGGGGGGACTAGCGGGGGAGAGTGCAGATACGCAGTATTTT. The full variable domain, with the rest looked up from reference TRBV11-3 and TRBJ2-3, is EAGVVQSPRYKIIEKKQPVAFWCNPISGHNTLYWYLQNLGQGPELLIRYENEEAVDDSQLPKDRFSAERLKGVDSTLKIQPAELGDSAVYLCASSLGGLAGESADTQYFGPGTRLTVL.

In this sample, this clonotype turned up a few times. The J gene is TRBJ2-1, the V gene TRBV5-1; maybe TRBD1 (5 bases). The germline V gene encodes CDR1 SGHRS and CDR2 YFSETQ. Trimming stripped 6 bases from V and 4 bases from J, with 8 bases between. This CDR3 has 12 residues. Here the CDR3 DNA reads TGCGCCAGCACCGCAGGGTACAATGAGCAGTTCTTC. This sequence encodes CASTAGYNEQFF.

The V and J genes are TRBV7-6 and TRBJ1-5, with D perhaps TRBD1 (5 bases). Germline V CDR1 and CDR2: SGHVS, FNYEAQ. The ends were cut back, 3 bases at V and 2 bases at J, with 14 bases in the middle. The CDR3 loop spans 16 amino acids. This CDR3 is CASSFWQGGGNQPQHF. The CDR3 bases are TGTGCCAGCAGCTTCTGGCAGGGAGGGGGCAATCAGCCCCAGCATTTT.

This rearrangement joins TRBV30 to TRBJ2-7; TRBD1 is a possible D gene (6 bases). The CDR3 covers 12 residues. The V end was cut by 6 bases, the J end by 0 bases, with 9 bases between. The germline CDR1 and CDR2 sequences are GTSNPN and SVGIG (reference sequence). CDR3 residues: CACEDSSYEQYF. CDR3 nucleotide sequence: TGTGCCTGCGAGGACAGCTCCTACGAGCAGTACTTC.

The chain links TRBV20-1 to TRBJ2-1; possibly TRBD2 for D (7 bases). The CDR3 is 14 residues long. CDR1 is DFQATT, CDR2 SNEGSKA, per germline (reference sequence). V lost 1 base and J lost 9, with 16 bases in between. CDR3 protein: CSARVGGPFREQFF. CDR3 coding DNA: TGCAGTGCTAGAGTGGGGGGGCCCTTTCGTGAGCAGTTCTTC.